The rows below give T cell receptor beta chains drawn from one sample of a study of vaccination effects on CD4 cells after COVID-19. These receptors have no known antigen. Data came from immunoSEQ multiplex PCR; TCRdb stores just in-frame clones and leaves some out. This table holds some 28,000 clones, approximately 72% found once. This material consisted of CD4+ T cells from PBMCs cultured with SARS-CoV-2 spike peptides, taken before COVID-19 vaccination. These receptors all come from a human donor who received a COVID-19 vaccine. Both conserved end residues are part of each CDR3. Fields, in order: J gene, clone size, D gene, V gene, CDR3 DNA, CDR3 protein. The D gene is left open where the match is weak. Size is omitted from some rows. Given values are once, few, many or a class for expanded clones.

>TRBJ1-1|few|.|TRBV14
TGTGCCAGCAGCCGGGGCAGTAACTTGAACACTGAAGCTTTCTTT
CASSRGSNLNTEAFF
>TRBJ2-7|.|.|TRBV3-1/TRBV3-2
TGTGCCAGCAGCCAATCCGGGGGTGGGTACGAGCAGTACTTC
CASSQSGGGYEQYF
>TRBJ2-3|.|TRBD1|TRBV27
TGTGCCAGCGGCGACAGGGGTTTTAGCACAGATACGCAGTATTTT
CASGDRGFSTDTQYF
>TRBJ2-7|.|.|TRBV20-1
TGCAGTGCTAGGTCGGGGCACGAGCAGTACTTC
CSARSGHEQYF
>TRBJ2-3|.|TRBD2|TRBV29-1
TGCAGCGTTACCCTACTAGCGGGGGGAAATACAGATACGCAGTATTTT
CSVTLLAGGNTDTQYF
>TRBJ1-2|.|.|TRBV4-1
TGCGCCAGCAGCCCTTCGCTCGTGAACTCCCTTACTCGCCGTACTTTCTATGGCTACACCTTC
CASSPSLVNSLTRRTFYGYTF
>TRBJ1-3|few|TRBD1|TRBV3-1/TRBV3-2
TGTGCCAGCAGCCCTGCCGGCGCAAGGGGGCGCGAACCTGGAAACACCATATATTTT
CASSPAGARGREPGNTIYF
>TRBJ2-7|few|.|TRBV5-1
TGCGCCAGCAGCTTGGGGCAGCGGTCCTACGAGCAGTACTTC
CASSLGQRSYEQYF
>TRBJ1-3|once|.|TRBV3-1/TRBV3-2
TGTGCCAGCAGCCAAGTGGGGGGGTGGTTCTCTGGAAACATCATATATTTT
CASSQVGGWFSGNIIYF
>TRBJ2-7|.|TRBD2|TRBV19
TGTGCCAGTAGTATGGGAGCGGGGGCCTCCTACGAGCAGTACTTC
CASSMGAGASYEQYF
>TRBJ2-5|.|TRBD2|TRBV4-2
TGTGCCAGCAGCCCCGGGCGGGGGGAAGAGACCCAGTACTTC
CASSPGRGEETQYF
>TRBJ2-7|.|.|TRBV5-1
TGCGCCAGCAGCTTGCGGGGGATGGAGATTTACGAGCAGTACTTC
CASSLRGMEIYEQYF
>TRBJ2-1|.|.|TRBV5-4
TGTGCCAGCAGGTACGACAGGACCCCCTACAATGAGCAGTTCTTC
CASRYDRTPYNEQFF
>TRBJ2-3|.|.|TRBV5-1
TGCGCCAGCAGCGTCCCTAGCACAGATACGCAGTATTTT
CASSVPSTDTQYF
>TRBJ1-6|few|.|TRBV4-3
TGCGCCAGCAGCCAAGCTGAGGCTAGCTCCTATAATTCACCCCTCCACTTT
CASSQAEASSYNSPLHF
>TRBJ1-2|.|.|TRBV12-3/TRBV12-4
TGTGCCAGCAGTTTAAGTAACTATGGCTACACCTTC
CASSLSNYGYTF
>TRBJ1-2|few|.|TRBV5-6
TGTGCCAGCAGTATACCAGGGACCAACTATGGCTACACCTTC
CASSIPGTNYGYTF
>TRBJ1-1|.|.|TRBV5-6
TGTGCCAGCAGCCGAGGGGGGGGGCGCGCGGGATCGGCCACTGAAGCTTTCTTT
CASSRGGGRAGSATEAFF
>TRBJ1-4|.|.|TRBV14
TGTGCCAGCAGCCCCGTGGACTACAATGAAAAACTGTTTTTT
CASSPVDYNEKLFF
>TRBJ2-7|.|.|TRBV5-6
TGTGCCAGCAGCCCGGACGGCTCCTCCTACGAGCAGTACTTC
CASSPDGSSYEQYF
>TRBJ1-1|once|TRBD1|TRBV9
TGTGCCAGCGGCCCGGGACAGGGGGAAACTGAAGCTTTCTTT
CASGPGQGETEAFF
>TRBJ2-1|few|TRBD2|TRBV5-1
TGCGCCAGCAGACCAACTAGCGGGGGGGGCAATGAGCAGTTCTTC
CASRPTSGGGNEQFF
>TRBJ2-3|.|.|TRBV5-1
TGCGCCAGCAGCTTGGACAGGGTGGGAGATACGCAGTATTTT
CASSLDRVGDTQYF
>TRBJ2-7|.|TRBD1|TRBV7-3
TGTGCCAGCAGCGTAACAGGGGCCGCCGAGCAGTACTTC
CASSVTGAAEQYF
>TRBJ2-5|.|TRBD2|TRBV5-1
TGCGCCAGCAGCCCTGGAAGCGGGGGGGCCGGAGAGACCCAGTACTTC
CASSPGSGGAGETQYF
>TRBJ1-5|.|.|TRBV12-3/TRBV12-4
TGTGCCAGCAGTTTAGGTGAGCAGCCCCAGCATTTT
CASSLGEQPQHF
>TRBJ2-3|.|.|TRBV18
TGTGCCAGCTCACCAACGGGGCTCACAGATACGCAGTATTTT
CASSPTGLTDTQYF
>TRBJ2-7|.|TRBD1|TRBV5-1
TGCGCCAGCAGCCAAGGACAGGGAACATTAAGCGAGCAGTACTTC
CASSQGQGTLSEQYF
>TRBJ1-1|.|.|TRBV4-2
TGTGCCAGCAGCCAAGATAGTAGTCGAGCTGAAGCTTTCTTT
CASSQDSSRAEAFF
>TRBJ1-1|.|.|TRBV27
TGTGCCAGCAGTTCCACCCGACGGTATGAAGCTTTCTTT
CASSSTRRYEAFF
>TRBJ2-7|few|.|TRBV3-1/TRBV3-2
TGTGCCAGCAGCCAGCGTAGCTGGGAGCAGTACTTC
CASSQRSWEQYF
>TRBJ1-2|once|.|TRBV4-2
TGTGCCAGCAGCCAAGATATAGGGAACATTGGCTACACCTTC
CASSQDIGNIGYTF
>TRBJ1-2|.|TRBD1|TRBV7-2
TGTGCCAGCGGAACACAGGGGGCGGGTGGCTACACCTTC
CASGTQGAGGYTF
>TRBJ1-4|.|.|TRBV7-2
TGTGCCAGCAGCTTAGGGGGGGGGACTAATGAAAAACTGTTTTTT
CASSLGGGTNEKLFF
>TRBJ2-7|.|.|TRBV18
TGTGCCAGCTCGCCTCAAGGCACCAGGATAGAGCAGTACTTC
CASSPQGTRIEQYF
>TRBJ2-2|.|TRBD2|TRBV29-1
TGCAGCGTTGGGGGAGGGGTCGACACCGGGGAGCTGTTTTTT
CSVGGGVDTGELFF
>TRBJ1-2|.|.|TRBV27
TGTGCCAGCAGTTTGGGTGGAGCGCGCGGCTACACCTTC
CASSLGGARGYTF
>TRBJ1-1|.|.|TRBV9
TGTGCCAGCAGCGTAGGACCAGGGCGCGGCACTGAAGCTTTCTTT
CASSVGPGRGTEAFF
>TRBJ1-2|.|.|TRBV5-4
TGTGCCAGCAGACCCCCGTGGGGTAGCTATGGCTACACCTTC
CASRPPWGSYGYTF
>TRBJ1-1|.|.|TRBV2
TGTGCCAGCAATTTCGTGAGAGAAAGGACTGAAGCTTTCTTT
CASNFVRERTEAFF
>TRBJ1-3|.|TRBD1|TRBV18
TGTGCCAGCTCACTCCGGGACAGATCTGGAAACACCATATATTTT
CASSLRDRSGNTIYF
>TRBJ1-5|once|.|TRBV2
TGTGCCAGCAGTGGTGAGAGTCAGCCCCAGCATTTT
CASSGESQPQHF
>TRBJ2-7|.|.|TRBV11-2
TGTGCCAGCAGCTTAGCGGCCTACGAGCAGTACTTC
CASSLAAYEQYF
>TRBJ2-7|.|.|TRBV27
TGTGCCAGCACTGAGGACAGTCGGGGGAGGATGAGCTTC
CASTEDSRGRMSF
>TRBJ2-3|once|.|TRBV20-1
TGCAGTGCTAGTGTTCCTTTTCCCGGCCGTGGCACAGATACGCAGTATTTT
CSASVPFPGRGTDTQYF
>TRBJ1-1|.|TRBD1|TRBV24-1
TGTGCCACCAGCGGGACAGGGGGGAACACTGAAGCTTTCTTT
CATSGTGGNTEAFF
>TRBJ2-7|.|TRBD2|TRBV23-1
TGCGCCAGCAGTCGTCCGGGACTAGCGGGAGGTTGCGAGCAGTACTTC
CASSRPGLAGGCEQYF
>TRBJ2-7|few|TRBD1|TRBV3-1/TRBV3-2
TGTGCCAGCAGCCTCCAGGGGGACTCCTACGAGCAGTACTTC
CASSLQGDSYEQYF
>TRBJ1-1|.|TRBD1|TRBV18
TGTGCCAGCACGCAGGACAGGGGTAGGGTTGAAGCTTTCTTT
CASTQDRGRVEAFF
>TRBJ2-5|.|.|TRBV7-3
TGTGCCAGCAGCTTGGGGGGCCCTGAGACCCAGTACTTC
CASSLGGPETQYF
>TRBJ2-7|.|TRBD1|TRBV7-8
TGTGCCAGCAGCCCCCACTCGCCCTTGACAGGGGATACCTACGAGCAGTACTTC
CASSPHSPLTGDTYEQYF
>TRBJ1-6|few|.|TRBV19
TGTGCCAGTGCCCCTCGTGGGGATTCACCCCTCCACTTT
CASAPRGDSPLHF
>TRBJ1-1|.|.|TRBV10-3
TGTGCCATCAGCACAGGTGGGGGCACTGAAGCTTTCTTT
CAISTGGGTEAFF
>TRBJ2-7|.|.|TRBV9
TGTGCCAGCAGCGTAGCGGGACACGGAGACTACGAGCAGTACTTC
CASSVAGHGDYEQYF